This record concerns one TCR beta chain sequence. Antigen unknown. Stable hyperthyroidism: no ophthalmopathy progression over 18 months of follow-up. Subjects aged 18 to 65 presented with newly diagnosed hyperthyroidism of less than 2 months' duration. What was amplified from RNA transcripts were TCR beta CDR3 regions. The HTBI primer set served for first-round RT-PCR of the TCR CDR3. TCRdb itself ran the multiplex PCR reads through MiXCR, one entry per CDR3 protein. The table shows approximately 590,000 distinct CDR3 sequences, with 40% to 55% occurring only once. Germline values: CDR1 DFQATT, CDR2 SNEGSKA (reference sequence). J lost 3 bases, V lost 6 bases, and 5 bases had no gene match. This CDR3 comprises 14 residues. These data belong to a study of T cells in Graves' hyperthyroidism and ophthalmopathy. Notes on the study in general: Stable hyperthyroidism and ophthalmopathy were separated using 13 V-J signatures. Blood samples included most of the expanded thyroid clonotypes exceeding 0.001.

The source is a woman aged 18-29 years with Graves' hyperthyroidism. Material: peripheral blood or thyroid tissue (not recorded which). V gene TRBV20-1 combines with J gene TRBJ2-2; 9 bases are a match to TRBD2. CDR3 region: CSAAGGRDTGELFF. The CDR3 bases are TGCAGTGCCGCGGGCGGGAGGGACACCGGGGAGCTGTTTTTT.